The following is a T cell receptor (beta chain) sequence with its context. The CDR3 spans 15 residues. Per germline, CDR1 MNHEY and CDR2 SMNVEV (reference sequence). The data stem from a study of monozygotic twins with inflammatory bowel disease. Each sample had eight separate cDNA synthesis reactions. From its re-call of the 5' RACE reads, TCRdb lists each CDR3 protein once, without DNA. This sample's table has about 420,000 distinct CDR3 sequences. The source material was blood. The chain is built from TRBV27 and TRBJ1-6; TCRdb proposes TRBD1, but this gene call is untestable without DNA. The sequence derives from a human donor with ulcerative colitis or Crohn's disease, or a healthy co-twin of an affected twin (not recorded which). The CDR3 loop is CASSSPGQGNSPLHF.